The rows below give T cell receptor beta chains drawn from one sample of a study of T cell repertoires in cytomegalovirus infection. These receptors have no identified antigens. TCRdb fed the reads into MiXCR, producing one record per CDR3 protein. Of around 25,000 distinct CDR3 sequences in the sample, 20% to 25% were seen once. Sample: CD8+ T cells from cultured PBMCs, taken from culture after CMV antigen stimulation. These receptors were obtained from a human donor in good health (CMV status not recorded). Some clones in this sample may be carry-over from other donors' samples. CDR3s include the opening cysteine and the closing phenylalanine or tryptophan. A D gene is named only where the DNA matches it firmly. Clone size is shown for a subset of rows, as once, few, many or a class of expanded clone.

D gene: -; clone size: few; J gene: TRBJ1-1; V gene: TRBV20-1; CDR3 protein: CSARVEDRNTEAFF; CDR3 DNA: TGCAGTGCTAGAGTCGAGGACAGGAACACTGAAGCTTTCTTT
D gene: -; clone size: -; J gene: TRBJ1-1; V gene: TRBV6-1; CDR3 protein: CASSWGVSTEAFF; CDR3 DNA: TGTGCCAGCAGTTGGGGAGTCAGCACTGAAGCTTTCTTT
D gene: TRBD1; clone size: -; J gene: TRBJ2-3; V gene: TRBV5-1; CDR3 protein: CASSIQGGVDTQYF; CDR3 DNA: TGCGCCAGCAGTATACAGGGGGGTGTTGATACGCAGTATTTT
D gene: TRBD2; clone size: -; J gene: TRBJ2-2; V gene: TRBV20-1; CDR3 protein: CSAREILADTPGELFF; CDR3 DNA: TGCAGTGCTAGAGAAATACTAGCGGACACACCCGGGGAGCTGTTTTTT
D gene: -; clone size: many; J gene: TRBJ1-1; V gene: TRBV15; CDR3 protein: CATSRDFRRGTPEAFF; CDR3 DNA: TGTGCCACCAGCAGAGATTTTCGAAGGGGAACCCCTGAAGCTTTCTTT
D gene: -; clone size: -; J gene: TRBJ1-5; V gene: TRBV27; CDR3 protein: CASSLSAWNQPQHF; CDR3 DNA: TGTGCCAGCAGTTTATCGGCCTGGAATCAGCCCCAGCATTTT
D gene: -; clone size: few; J gene: TRBJ2-5; V gene: TRBV28; CDR3 protein: CASSTIEGETQYF; CDR3 DNA: TGTGCCAGCAGTACAATCGAGGGGGAGACCCAGTACTTC
D gene: -; clone size: many; J gene: TRBJ2-7; V gene: TRBV7-2; CDR3 protein: CASSTDRYSYEQYF; CDR3 DNA: TGTGCCAGCAGCACCGACAGATACTCCTACGAGCAGTACTTC
D gene: TRBD1; clone size: -; J gene: TRBJ2-7; V gene: TRBV2; CDR3 protein: CASSEADREASEQYF; CDR3 DNA: TGTGCCAGCAGTGAAGCTGACAGGGAAGCGAGCGAGCAGTACTTC
D gene: -; clone size: -; J gene: TRBJ2-3; V gene: TRBV28; CDR3 protein: CASSSGAGGLYTDTQYF; CDR3 DNA: TGTGCCAGCAGTTCTGGCGCGGGTGGCCTCTACACAGATACGCAGTATTTT